This T cell receptor (beta chain) was observed in a study of T cell responses to AZD1222 COVID-19 vaccine. In the case of this clone: Its target is unknown.

Clones were sequenced by immunoSEQ multiplex PCR, and TCRdb holds only the in-frame ones, with some missing. The sample holds about 73,000 clones; about nine tenths are singletons and the top ten take less than 20%. Findings of the study overall: Donors, mostly white British, included more females; clonal diversity was possibly underestimated. Repertoire samples came only from after the peak T cell response. Nearly half of spike-specific TCRs reportedly target variant regions that are unmutated in the B.1.351 and B.1.1.7 variants.

V was clipped by 3 bases and J by 0 bases; unmatched bases: 1. The CDR3 loop spans 15 amino acids. Germline assignment: CDR1 SGHAT and CDR2 FQNNGV. The sample here was peripheral blood, taken on day 0 of AZD1222 vaccination. The source is an adult in good health. The chain carries TRBV11-2 and TRBJ2-1, with TRBD2 matching 8 bases. In nucleotides, the CDR3 is TGTGCCAGCAGCTTGACTAGCGTCTCCTACAATGAGCAGTTCTTC. Its translation is CASSLTSVSYNEQFF.